Sequencing of this T cell receptor (beta chain) was carried out in a study of T cell changes during pregnancy in multiple sclerosis. The length of the CDR3 is 14 residues. Germline V lookup: CDR1 SGHRS, CDR2 YFSETQ. The ends were cut back, 3 bases at V and 4 bases at J, with 13 bases in the middle. The method was immunoSEQ multiplex PCR; TCRdb's version includes in-frame clones alone and lacks a portion of them. The data hold 25,000 to 30,000 clones, with more than 90% observed a single time. This chain uses TRBV5-1 with TRBJ1-2; D is perhaps TRBD1 (5 bases). This specimen was CD4+ T cells from peripheral blood mononuclear cells, taken in the first trimester of pregnancy. This receptor was taken from a female donor with multiple sclerosis, enrolled in a pregnancy study. This chain's CDR3 is CASSSPDSPYGYTF. The CDR3 DNA reads TGCGCCAGCAGCTCTCCCGACAGTCCCTATGGCTACACCTTC.